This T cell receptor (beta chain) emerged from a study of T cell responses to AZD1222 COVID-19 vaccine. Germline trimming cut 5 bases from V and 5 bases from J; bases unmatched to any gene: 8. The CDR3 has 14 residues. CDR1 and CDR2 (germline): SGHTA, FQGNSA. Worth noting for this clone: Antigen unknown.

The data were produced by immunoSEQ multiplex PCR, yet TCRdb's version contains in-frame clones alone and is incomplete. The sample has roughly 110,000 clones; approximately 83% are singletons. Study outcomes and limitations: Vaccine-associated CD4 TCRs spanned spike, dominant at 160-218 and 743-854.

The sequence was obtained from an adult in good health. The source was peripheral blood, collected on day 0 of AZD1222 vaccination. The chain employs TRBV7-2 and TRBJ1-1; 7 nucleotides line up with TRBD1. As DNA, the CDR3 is TGTGCCAGCAGCCCCCGGGCAGGGGGTACTGAAGCTTTCTTT. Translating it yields CASSPRAGGTEAFF.